The TCR beta chain described here comes from a study of shared T cell receptors in the human thymus (dated by TCRdb to the early 2020s). The study in broad terms: The study examined how the human thymus generates shared, self-reactive T-cell receptor alpha chains.

Looking up the germline V gene yields CDR1 SQVTM and CDR2 ANQGSEA. The CDR3 measures 15 amino acids from cysteine to phenylalanine. Only the CDR3 region is kept as DNA, spanning 45 bases read in frame from base 1. V trim: 1 base; J trim: 6 bases; unmatched bases: 7. Libraries came from the immunoSEQ multiplex PCR assay. The table comes from immuneACCESS by way of TCRdb, which keeps in-frame sequences with V and J called. Part of the clones is missing from these tables; in studies checked, under half for an unresolved V gene and the rest for unknown reasons. This sample holds roughly 710,000 clones; approximately 83% were observed only once. The ten largest account for about 0.011% of the sample. In its sample, this clone was seen a few times. There is no known antigen for this receptor. Per-nucleotide qualities are absent, and no much larger clonotype sits a single base away. This sample was shared with a second study, whose subject was human thymus T cells. From the second report: The donors were immunologically healthy infants in Finland who had open corrective cardiac surgery for congenital heart defects. Thymus tissue was collected as surgical resects that were removed during corrective cardiac surgery. Biased V and J gene segment usage appeared to be present in both thymic and peripheral blood repertoires. Highly overlapping thymic TCR repertoires among unrelated individuals were reported in the related research. The study used fewer than ten infant thymus samples plus four related peripheral blood samples to characterize TCR alpha and beta repertoires. The cohort included more than five male and a couple of female infants, with donor ages spanning 7 to 244 days. Thymocytes were mechanically released from the tissue and were stored as pellets of 10-30 million cells at -70 degrees C. A QIAsymphony instrument was used to extract genomic DNA from frozen cell pellets. The immunoSEQ multiplex PCR assay was used to amplify the TCRB and TCRAD loci from a standardized quantity of quality-controlled genomic DNA. The V(D)J region was spanned by amplicons of a length sufficient to cover the CDR3 and to identify V and J genes. The commercial immunoSEQ service was used to sequence amplicons on an Illumina platform. Corrections for primer bias and sequencing errors followed previously described methods, while TCRAD and TCRB definitions were based on the IMGT database. Analysis of the repertoires was done with immunoSEQ Analyzer 3.0 and VDJTools and included basic statistics, V/J segment usage, diversity estimates, rarefaction and pairwise overlap. To estimate diversity, the Chao1, ChaoE, Efron-Thisted, Shannon and inverse Simpson indices were applied, and diversity was also estimated on datasets down-sampled to the smallest sample. Repertoire overlap used strict matching of CDR3 nucleotide sequence, V gene and J gene, with Jaccard-based multidimensional scaling clustering. Thymus samples yielded on average around 850,000 unique TCRB clonotypes, compared with around 91,000 from blood samples.

The receptor was isolated from a girl under three years old with a congenital heart defect. Donor details come from another sample of the same person, matched by shared clones. The sample comprised thymocytes. The chain joins TRBV29-1 to TRBJ1-4; 8 bases in the junction line up with TRBD1. CDR3 reads: CSVEAGQGGDEKLFF. Read as DNA, the sequence is TGCAGCGTTGAAGCAGGACAGGGAGGGGATGAAAAACTGTTTTTT.